This T cell receptor (beta chain) was documented in a study of cytomegalovirus exposure and HLA in healthy donors. General observations from the study: The authors listed approximately 160 TCR beta chains as cytomegalovirus-associated. Rare TCR sequences dominated, though some public TCRs recurred in many donors. Researchers reported that a few CMV-associated chains were confirmed in vitro as CMV antigen-specific.

The repertoire was sequenced with immunoSEQ multiplex PCR; TCRdb's copy has only in-frame clones and lacks some. The table records about 200,000 clones, approximately 85% of them present only once. As regards this clone: Its cognate antigen is unknown.

The CDR3 covers 15 residues. J lost 3 bases, V lost 6 bases, and 14 bases had no gene match. Germline-derived CDR1 and CDR2 are SQVTM and ANQGSEA. The receptor was isolated from a young woman in good health and CMV-seronegative. J is TRBJ2-7 and V is TRBV29-1, with 7 bases matching TRBD2. Material: PBMCs. CDR3: CSVTDPQGGVYEQYF. The DNA of the CDR3 is TGCAGCGTGACCGACCCCCAGGGAGGGGTCTACGAGCAGTACTTC.